The sequence of this TCR beta chain was determined in a study of T cells in Graves' hyperthyroidism and ophthalmopathy. V shed 5 bases and J shed 6 bases, with 14 bases lying between them. Per germline, CDR1 DFQATT and CDR2 SNEGSKA (reference sequence). The CDR3 runs 13 residues. Diagnostic decisions used clinical symptoms, serum thyroxine and TRAb, thyroid ultrasound and orbital computed tomography. Template material for amplifying TCR beta CDR3 regions consisted of RNA transcripts. With the HTBI primer set, the TCR CDR3 went through a first round of RT-PCR. Each CDR3 protein is one row after TCRdb ran MiXCR on the multiplex PCR reads. The profile shows about 350,000 distinct CDR3 sequences, 14% of them singletons.

The TCR originated in a woman between 25 and 40 years old with Graves' hyperthyroidism. The chain joins TRBV20-1 to TRBJ1-5; D possibly corresponds to TRBD1 (5 bases). Specimen: blood. CDR3 protein: CSAEGQGGQPQHF. CDR3 nucleotides: TGCAGTGCTGAGGGGCAGGGAGGTCAGCCCCAGCATTTT.